This paragraph covers one TCR beta chain sequence. Germline CDR1 KGHSH, CDR2 LQKENI. The CDR3 loop spans 14 amino acids. V was clipped by 4 bases and J by 4 bases; unmatched bases: 6. This sample stems from a study of blood T cell repertoires in COVID-19. Original data processing: Amplification of reference gene primers provided the estimated nucleated cell counts. The assay was immunoSEQ multiplex PCR, and TCRdb's table has in-frame clones only and misses some. The V and J calls and clone size are taken from that table; D and trimming were inferred from the DNA. This repertoire shows approximately 74,000 clones, around 80% found once; its top ten account for about 4.8%.

The specimen sequenced was peripheral blood. This receptor was obtained from a woman aged 80 or over with active or convalescent COVID-19. The chain links TRBV18 to TRBJ1-2, with 7 bases that match TRBD1. The CDR3 protein is CASSQDRTGYGYTF. CDR3 nucleotide sequence: TGTGCCAGCTCACAGGACAGGACGGGCTATGGCTACACCTTC.